The 32 T cell receptor beta chains below all came from one sample that was sequenced in a study of T cells in tumors after PD-1 blockade. Profiled with immunoSEQ multiplex PCR; TCRdb holds only in-frame clones, not every one. The sample includes about 34,000 clones, 55% to 80% of them seen just once. The source was PBMCs, collected after anti-PD-1 treatment. These receptors all stem from a human donor with basal cell carcinoma.

The V call is TRBV14, the J call TRBJ1-6; D is undetermined. Germline lookup yields CDR1 SGHDN and CDR2 FVKESK. The length of the CDR3 is 13 residues. The germline V and J ends were trimmed by 3 bases and 8 bases, with 8 bases remaining between them. CDR3 sequence reads: CASSQRWDSPLHF. In DNA, the CDR3 is TGTGCCAGCAGCCAGCGTTGGGATTCACCCCTCCACTTT.

This clone was recorded at least ten times. Within the sample, other DNA sequences also encode this same CDR3. The chain recombines TRBV24-1 with TRBJ1-1; TRBD1 is a possible D gene (6 bases). The length of the CDR3 is 14 residues. Germline V gene data show CDR1 as KGHDR and CDR2 as SFDVKD. Trimming shortened V by 5 bases and J by 4 bases, and 13 bases separated the two germline ends. CDR3: CATSGGVGGTEAFF. The CDR3 region has the DNA TGTGCCACCAGTGGCGGAGTAGGGGGCACTGAAGCTTTCTTT.

The rearrangement links TRBV6-2 or TRBV6-3 to TRBJ2-7; D is ambiguous. This CDR3 spans 15 amino acids. CDR1 is MNHEY, CDR2 SVGEGT, per germline. Trimming removed 4 bases at V and 3 bases at J, with 16 bases between. The CDR3 coding sequence is TGTGCCAGCAGTTCGTCCAGGAACACCCTCTACGAGCAGTACTTC. Its protein is CASSSSRNTLYEQYF.

The chain is built from TRBV9 and TRBJ2-1; D possibly corresponds to TRBD1 (5 bases). V shed 1 base and J shed 8 bases, with 16 bases lying between them. From germline, CDR1 is SGDLS and CDR2 YYNGEE. The CDR3 has 15 amino acids. The CDR3 protein is CASSVIPLPRDEQFF. CDR3 nucleotide sequence: TGTGCCAGCAGCGTAATCCCCCTCCCCAGGGATGAGCAGTTCTTC.

The chain links TRBV19 to TRBJ2-5; 9 positions agree with TRBD2. In germline, CDR1 is LNHDA, CDR2 SQIVND (reference sequence). CDR3 length: 14 residues. The trim removed 5 bases at V and 5 bases at J, leaving 6 bases unmatched. CDR3 DNA sequence: TGTGCCAGTAGTGATCGGGCGGGGGGGGAGACCCAGTACTTC. This sequence encodes CASSDRAGGETQYF.

The chain carries TRBV15 and TRBJ2-5; TRBD2 might be the D (6 bases). The germline gives CDR1 LNHNV, CDR2 YYDKDF (reference sequence). The V and J ends lost 1 base and 5 bases respectively, with 8 bases between them. The CDR3 is 13 residues long. DNA for the CDR3: TGTGCCACCAGCAGAGTTGGGGGGGAGACCCAGTACTTC. It codes for CATSRVGGETQYF.

This clone was detected only once. The rearrangement joins TRBV7-9 to TRBJ2-6; D unclear. Trimming removed 7 bases from V and 2 bases from J, with 6 bases in between. CDR1 and CDR2 from the germline V gene are SEHNR and FQNEAQ (reference sequence). The CDR3 spans 13 residues. CDR3 protein: CASKIPGANVLTF. CDR3 DNA sequence: TGTGCCAGCAAAATACCTGGGGCCAACGTCCTGACTTTC. Full variable domain (missing parts from reference TRBV7-9 and TRBJ2-6): DTGVSQNPRHKITKRGQNVTFRCDPISEHNRLYWYRQTLGQGPEFLTYFQNEAQLEKSRLLSDRFSAERPKGSFSTLEIQRTEQGDSAMYLCASKIPGANVLTFGAGSRLTVL.

This clone was seen only once. The chain recombines TRBV27 with TRBJ1-1; TRBD1 agrees at 8 bases. The germline V gene has CDR1 MNHEY and CDR2 SMNVEV (reference sequence). The CDR3 contains 15 residues. The V and J ends lost 5 bases and 0 bases, in that order; junction bases with no gene match: 5. In DNA, the CDR3 is TGTGCCAGCAGTCCCAGGACAGGGCTGAACACTGAAGCTTTCTTT. This codes for CASSPRTGLNTEAFF.

For the CDR3, the DNA is TGTGCCAGTAGTTGGAGAAACACTGAAGCTTTCTTT. Translating it yields CASSWRNTEAFF. The chain employs TRBV19 and TRBJ1-1; D ambiguous. CDR1 and CDR2 (germline): LNHDA, SQIVND (reference sequence). CDR3 length equals 12 residues. V gave up 5 bases and J gave up 2 bases, with 6 bases separating them.

This clone appeared once. The J gene is TRBJ1-2, the V gene TRBV4-3; 11 nucleotides line up with TRBD1. Germline CDR1 and CDR2: LGHNA and YSLEER. V shed 4 bases and J 9 bases; nucleotides not matched to a gene: 10. CDR3 length: 15 residues. This CDR3 reads CASSRGTGGYGRYTF. The CDR3 DNA is TGCGCCAGCAGCCGAGGGACAGGGGGATATGGACGCTACACCTTC.

This clone was observed a few times. The CDR3 coding sequence is TGTGCCAGCAGCGCCGGATTCGGCAGACCCTACGAGCAGTACTTC. This encodes CASSAGFGRPYEQYF. The chain employs TRBV5-4 and TRBJ2-7, with no clear D. V was trimmed by 4 bases and J by 2 bases, leaving 16 bases between them. CDR1 SGHNT and CDR2 YYREEE come from the germline V gene (reference sequence). CDR3 length equals 15 residues. Drawing the rest from reference TRBV5-4 and TRBJ2-7, the complete variable domain is ETGVTQSPTHLIKTRGQQVTLRCSSQSGHNTVSWYQQALGQGPQFIFQYYREEENGRGNFPPRFSGLQFPNYSSELNVNALELDDSALYLCASSAGFGRPYEQYFGPGTRLTVT.

CDR3 bases: TGCGCCAGCAGCTTGGGAAACCGGGACAGGGAGGGCGAGCAGTACTTC. Protein product: CASSLGNRDREGEQYF. The chain uses TRBV5-1 and TRBJ2-7, with TRBD1 identical over 9 bases. The CDR3 contains 16 residues. Germline V lookup: CDR1 SGHRS, CDR2 YFSETQ. After removal of 0 bases from V and 6 bases from J, the junction contained 10 bases not matched to a gene.

The CDR3 spells CAWSRLTDTRANYGYTF. The DNA of the CDR3 is TGTGCCTGGAGTAGATTGACAGACACCCGAGCTAACTATGGCTACACCTTC. J is TRBJ1-2 and V is TRBV30, with D perhaps TRBD1 (5 bases). CDR3 length equals 17 residues. Germline loops: CDR1 GTSNPN, CDR2 SVGIG (reference sequence). V was cut by 2 bases and J by 0 bases, with 19 bases left in between.

This chain joins TRBV18 and TRBJ2-5, with 8 bases fitting TRBD1. The CDR3 has 15 residues. Germline CDR1 reads KGHSH; CDR2 reads LQKENI. J was trimmed by 0 bases and V by 3 bases; bases with no gene match: 3. In DNA form, the CDR3 reads TGTGCCAGCTCACCCGGACAGGGATACCAAGAGACCCAGTACTTC. It codes for CASSPGQGYQETQYF.

The CDR3 loop is CASRRGRWDGSNQPQHF. The DNA for the CDR3 is TGTGCCAGTCGCAGGGGGCGCTGGGATGGAAGCAATCAGCCCCAGCATTTT. The gene calls are TRBV19 and TRBJ1-5; TRBD1 matches 8 bases. Germline CDR1 is LNHDA and CDR2 is SQIVND (reference sequence). V lost 8 bases to trimming and J lost 1 base; unmatched junction nucleotides: 13. The CDR3 consists of 17 residues.

CDR3 sequence: CASSSTGTGNTIYF. DNA for the CDR3: TGTGCCAGCAGCTCGACAGGGACTGGAAACACCATATATTTT. V is TRBV7-8 and J is TRBJ1-3; 7 bases line up with TRBD1. This CDR3 contains 14 residues. V lost 4 bases to trimming and J lost 2 bases; unmatched junction nucleotides: 2. Per the germline V gene, CDR1 is SGHVS and CDR2 is FQNEAQ.

This chain links TRBV14 with TRBJ2-3; D is ambiguous. Trimming shortened V by 0 bases and J by 3 bases, and 7 bases separated the two germline ends. Germline lookup yields CDR1 SGHDN and CDR2 FVKESK. The CDR3 spans 14 residues. DNA of the CDR3: TGTGCCAGCAGCCAAGATGTAGGTACAGATACGCAGTATTTT. Its translation is CASSQDVGTDTQYF.

The chain links TRBV14 to TRBJ2-1; the D is unclear. The CDR3 sequence is 11 residues long. Germline V gives CDR1 SGHDN, CDR2 FVKESK. Trimming removed 4 bases from V and 4 bases from J, with 2 bases in between. The CDR3, as DNA: TGTGCCAGCAGCCTGTACAATGAGCAGTTCTTC. This gives the protein CASSLYNEQFF.

This clone has just a few counts. The V and J genes are TRBV6-6 and TRBJ1-4; TRBD1 aligns across 7 bases. The CDR3 consists of 15 residues. V lost 6 bases, J lost 0 bases, and 4 bases stayed unmatched. The germline CDR1 and CDR2 sequences are MNHNY and SVGAGI (reference sequence). CDR3 residues: CASSDRESTNEKLFF. The CDR3 DNA reads as TGTGCCAGCAGCGACAGGGAGTCAACTAATGAAAAACTGTTTTTT.

The chain uses TRBV5-1 and TRBJ2-1; TRBD2 matches at 10 bases. The germline V gene encodes CDR1 SGHRS and CDR2 YFSETQ. This CDR3 comprises 15 residues. Trimming took 7 bases from V and 3 from J; bases not matched to a gene: 7. The CDR3 loop reads CASGIAGGIYNEQFF. Written as DNA, the CDR3 is TGCGCCAGCGGAATAGCGGGGGGAATCTACAATGAGCAGTTCTTC.

The chain has TRBV28 and TRBJ1-2; no firm D call. The CDR3 totals 13 residues. Trimming took off 2 bases at V and 8 bases at J, with 12 bases between the two ends. Germline assignment: CDR1 MDHEN and CDR2 SYDVKM. The CDR3 sequence is CASSLVDQRGYTF. The DNA of the CDR3 is TGTGCCAGCAGTTTAGTCGACCAGAGGGGCTACACCTTC.

The chain couples TRBV7-2 to TRBJ1-5; D perhaps matches TRBD1 (5 bases). Trimming left V 7 bases short and J 7 bases short, with 17 bases between. Germline CDR1 reads SGHTA; CDR2 reads FQGNSA. The CDR3 extends over 14 amino acids. CDR3: CASTRGGVDQPQHF. CDR3 in DNA: TGTGCCAGCACCCGGGGGGGGGTGGACCAGCCCCAGCATTTT.

CDR3 region: CAWSRQSGFSGNTIYF. In nucleotides, the CDR3 is TGTGCCTGGAGTCGACAGAGCGGATTCTCTGGAAACACCATATATTTT. The genes are TRBV30 and TRBJ1-3; possibly TRBD1 for D (5 bases). CDR1 and CDR2 (germline): GTSNPN, SVGIG (reference sequence). The CDR3 length is 16 residues. The V and J ends lost 2 bases and 0 bases respectively, with 14 bases between them.

CDR3: CASRQPGSGEQYF. DNA of the CDR3: TGTGCCAGCAGACAGCCGGGATCGGGGGAGCAGTACTTC. The chain carries TRBV6-5 and TRBJ2-7; D perhaps matches TRBD2 (5 bases). V was clipped by 6 bases and J by 7 bases, with 16 bases between them. This CDR3 is 13 amino acids long. The germline gives CDR1 MNHEY, CDR2 SVGAGI.

In DNA, the CDR3 is TGTGCCAGCAGCCCGGGCAGGGAGGCTAATGAAAAACTGTTTTTT. This gives the protein CASSPGREANEKLFF. The rearrangement uses TRBV11-3 and TRBJ1-4; maybe TRBD1 (5 bases). This CDR3 spans 15 amino acids. Deletions cut 5 bases from V and 3 bases from J, with 13 bases between. The germline CDR1 and CDR2 sequences are SGHNT and YENEEA.

CDR3 sequence reads: CASSLKDSGGWDTQYF. The CDR3 DNA reads as TGTGCCAGCAGCTTAAAGGACAGCGGGGGGTGGGATACGCAGTATTTT. V and J are TRBV7-4 and TRBJ2-3, with 9 bases identical to TRBD2. The V segment lost 2 bases and the J segment 6 bases; nucleotides outside the gene matches: 9. Per germline, CDR1 SGHVT and CDR2 SQSDAQ. There are 16 residues in the CDR3.

This chain uses TRBV6-1 with TRBJ1-4; D perhaps matches TRBD1 (5 bases). Germline-derived CDR1 and CDR2 are MNHNS and SASEGT. V shed 2 bases and J shed 8 bases, with 12 bases lying between them. The CDR3 is made up of 14 amino acids. CDR3 coding DNA: TGTGCCAGCAGTGAATCGTCAGGGTGGGAAAAACTGTTTTTT. This gives the protein CASSESSGWEKLFF.

The gene calls are TRBV19 and TRBJ1-5, with 7 bases aligning to TRBD1. Unmatched junction bases numbered 7, after V lost 10 bases and J lost 1 base. CDR3 length: 14 amino acids. Germline V gene lookup returns CDR1 LNHDA and CDR2 SQIVND (reference sequence). CDR3 sequence reads: CATTTGQSNQPQHF. CDR3 coding DNA: TGTGCCACCACGACGGGACAGAGCAATCAGCCCCAGCATTTT. Filled out from reference TRBV19 and TRBJ1-5, the complete variable domain reads DGGITQSPKYLFRKEGQNVTLSCEQNLNHDAMYWYRQDPGQGLRLIYYSQIVNDFQKGDIAEGYSVSREKKESFPLTVTSAQKNPTAFYLCATTTGQSNQPQHFGDGTRLSIL.

The chain couples TRBV6-5 to TRBJ2-1; 8 bases line up with TRBD2. Germline V CDR1 and CDR2: MNHEY, SVGAGI. The CDR3 length is 14 residues. J lost 8 bases, V lost 8 bases, and 11 bases had no gene match. The CDR3 here is CASRRLSSGDEQFF. CDR3 sequence (DNA): TGTGCCAGCCGGCGTTTAAGTAGCGGGGATGAGCAGTTCTTC.

V gene TRBV7-3 combines with J gene TRBJ2-2; 11 nucleotides align to TRBD2. V was clipped by 1 base and J by 4 bases; unmatched bases: 8. This CDR3 has 18 amino acids. From germline, CDR1 is SGHTA and CDR2 FQGTGA. Written as DNA, the CDR3 is TGTGCCAGCAGCTTAAAGGGCGGGGGGACTAGCGGCACCGGGGAGCTGTTTTTT. Residues: CASSLKGGGTSGTGELFF.

The chain joins TRBV10-3 to TRBJ1-6; 8 bases are shared with TRBD1. The CDR3 loop spans 17 amino acids. CDR1 and CDR2 (germline): ENHRY, SYGVKD. The trim removed 5 bases at V and 7 bases at J, leaving 13 bases unmatched. CDR3 sequence reads: CAISLTGQGMANSPLHF. In nucleotides, the CDR3 is TGTGCCATCAGTCTCACCGGACAGGGAATGGCAAATTCACCCCTCCACTTT.

This rearrangement joins TRBV7-9 to TRBJ2-3; D is perhaps TRBD2 (5 bases). This CDR3 is 15 amino acids long. Germline V CDR1 and CDR2: SEHNR, FQNEAQ (reference sequence). V was cut by 1 base and J by 4 bases, with 12 bases left in between. This CDR3 reads CASSLDGRESDTQYF. The CDR3 bases are TGTGCCAGCAGCTTAGATGGGAGAGAGTCAGATACGCAGTATTTT.